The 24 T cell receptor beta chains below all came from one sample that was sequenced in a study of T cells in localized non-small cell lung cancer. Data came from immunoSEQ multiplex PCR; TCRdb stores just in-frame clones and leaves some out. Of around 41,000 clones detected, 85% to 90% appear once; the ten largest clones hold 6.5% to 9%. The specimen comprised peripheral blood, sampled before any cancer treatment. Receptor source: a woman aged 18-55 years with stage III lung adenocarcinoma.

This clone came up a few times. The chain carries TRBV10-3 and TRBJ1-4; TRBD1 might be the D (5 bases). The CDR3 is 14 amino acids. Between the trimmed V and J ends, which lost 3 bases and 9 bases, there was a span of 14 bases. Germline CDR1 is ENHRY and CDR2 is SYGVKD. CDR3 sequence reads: CAISDPQGLQKLFF. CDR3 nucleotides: TGTGCCATCAGTGATCCCCAGGGACTCCAAAAACTGTTTTTT.

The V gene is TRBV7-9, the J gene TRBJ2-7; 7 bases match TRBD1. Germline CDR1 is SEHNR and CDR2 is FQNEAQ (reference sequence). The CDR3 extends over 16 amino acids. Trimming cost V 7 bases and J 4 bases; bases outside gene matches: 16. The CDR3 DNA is TGTGCCAGCACCCCCCGGGGACAGCAGTCGATGTACGAGCAGTACTTC. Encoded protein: CASTPRGQQSMYEQYF.

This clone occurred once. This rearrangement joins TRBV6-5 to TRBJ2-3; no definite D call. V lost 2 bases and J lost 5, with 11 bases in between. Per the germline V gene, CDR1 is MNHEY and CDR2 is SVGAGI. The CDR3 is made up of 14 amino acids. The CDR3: CASSYGRMVDTQYF. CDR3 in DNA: TGTGCCAGCAGTTACGGTCGGATGGTAGATACGCAGTATTTT.

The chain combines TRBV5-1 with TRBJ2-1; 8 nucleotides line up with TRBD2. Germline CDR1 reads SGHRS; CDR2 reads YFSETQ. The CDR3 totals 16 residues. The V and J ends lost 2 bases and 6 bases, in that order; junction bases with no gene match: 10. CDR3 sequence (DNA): TGCGCCAGCAGCTTACGGGACGGGGCGGGGGGCAATGAGCAGTTCTTC. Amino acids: CASSLRDGAGGNEQFF.

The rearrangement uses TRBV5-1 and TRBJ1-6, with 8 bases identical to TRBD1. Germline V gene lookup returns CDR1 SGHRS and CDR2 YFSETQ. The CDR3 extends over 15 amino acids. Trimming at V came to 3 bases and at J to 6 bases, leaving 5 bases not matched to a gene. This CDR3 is CASSWDRLGNSPLHF. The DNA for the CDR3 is TGCGCCAGCAGCTGGGACAGGTTAGGTAATTCACCCCTCCACTTT.

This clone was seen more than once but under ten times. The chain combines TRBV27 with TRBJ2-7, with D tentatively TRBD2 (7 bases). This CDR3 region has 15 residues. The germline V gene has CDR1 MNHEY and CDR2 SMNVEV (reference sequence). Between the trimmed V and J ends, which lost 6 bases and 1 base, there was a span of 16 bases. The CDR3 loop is CASSLEGGLSYEQYF. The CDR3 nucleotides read TGTGCCAGCAGCCTAGAGGGGGGGCTGTCCTACGAGCAGTACTTC.

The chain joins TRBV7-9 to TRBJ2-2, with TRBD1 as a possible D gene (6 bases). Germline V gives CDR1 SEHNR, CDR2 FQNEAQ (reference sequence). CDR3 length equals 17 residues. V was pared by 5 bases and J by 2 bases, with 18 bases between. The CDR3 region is CASSRTSRTDNTGELFF. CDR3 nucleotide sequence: TGTGCCAGCAGCAGAACTTCCCGGACAGACAACACCGGGGAGCTGTTTTTT.

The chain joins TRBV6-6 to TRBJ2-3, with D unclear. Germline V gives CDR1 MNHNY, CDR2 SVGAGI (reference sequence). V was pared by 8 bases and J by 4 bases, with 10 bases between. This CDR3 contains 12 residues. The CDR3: CASSLESDTQYF. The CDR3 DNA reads TGTGCCAGCTCCCTTGAATCAGATACGCAGTATTTT.

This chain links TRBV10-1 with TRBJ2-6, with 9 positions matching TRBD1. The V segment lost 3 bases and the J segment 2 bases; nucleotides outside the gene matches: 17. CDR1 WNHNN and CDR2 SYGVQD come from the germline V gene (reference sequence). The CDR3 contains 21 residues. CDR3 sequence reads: CASSEVLDRGLTDPGANVLTF. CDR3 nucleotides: TGCGCCAGCAGTGAAGTATTGGACAGGGGTCTCACCGACCCTGGGGCCAACGTCCTGACTTTC.

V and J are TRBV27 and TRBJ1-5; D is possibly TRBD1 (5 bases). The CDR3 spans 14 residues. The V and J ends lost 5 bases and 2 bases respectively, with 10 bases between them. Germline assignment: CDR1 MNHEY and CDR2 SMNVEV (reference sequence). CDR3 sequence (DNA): TGTGCCAGCAGTGTTCAGGGTGGCAATCAGCCCCAGCATTTT. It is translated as CASSVQGGNQPQHF.

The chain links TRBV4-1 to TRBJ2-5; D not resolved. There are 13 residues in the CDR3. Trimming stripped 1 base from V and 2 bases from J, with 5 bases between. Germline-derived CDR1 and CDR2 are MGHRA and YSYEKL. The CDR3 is CASSQVLQETQYF. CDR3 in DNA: TGCGCCAGCAGCCAAGTTCTGCAAGAGACCCAGTACTTC.

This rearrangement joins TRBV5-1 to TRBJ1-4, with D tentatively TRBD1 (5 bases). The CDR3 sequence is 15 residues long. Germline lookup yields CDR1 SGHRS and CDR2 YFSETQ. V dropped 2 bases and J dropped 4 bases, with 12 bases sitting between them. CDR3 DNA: TGCGCCAGCAGCTTTGCTGAGGGGTATAATGAAAAACTGTTTTTT. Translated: CASSFAEGYNEKLFF.

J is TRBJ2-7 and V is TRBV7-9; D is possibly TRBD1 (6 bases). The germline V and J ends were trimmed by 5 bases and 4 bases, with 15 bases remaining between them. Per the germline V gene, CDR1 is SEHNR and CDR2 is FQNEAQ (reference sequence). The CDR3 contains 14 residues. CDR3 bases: TGTGCCAGCAGCAAAACAGGGTTTTCGTACGAGCAGTACTTC. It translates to CASSKTGFSYEQYF.

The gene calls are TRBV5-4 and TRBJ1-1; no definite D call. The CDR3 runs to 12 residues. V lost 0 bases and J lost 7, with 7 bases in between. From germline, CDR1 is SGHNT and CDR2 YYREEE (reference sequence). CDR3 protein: CASSLAEGEAFF. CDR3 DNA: TGTGCCAGCAGCTTGGCGGAGGGTGAAGCTTTCTTT. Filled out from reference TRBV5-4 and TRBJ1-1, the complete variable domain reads ETGVTQSPTHLIKTRGQQVTLRCSSQSGHNTVSWYQQALGQGPQFIFQYYREEENGRGNFPPRFSGLQFPNYSSELNVNALELDDSALYLCASSLAEGEAFFGQGTRLTVV.

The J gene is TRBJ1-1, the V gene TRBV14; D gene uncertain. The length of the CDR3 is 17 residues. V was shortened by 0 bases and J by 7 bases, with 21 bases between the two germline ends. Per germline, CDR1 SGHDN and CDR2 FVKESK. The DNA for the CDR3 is TGTGCCAGCAGCCAAGAAATGAGGTGGGCCGCCCATGATGAAGCTTTCTTT. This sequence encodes CASSQEMRWAAHDEAFF.

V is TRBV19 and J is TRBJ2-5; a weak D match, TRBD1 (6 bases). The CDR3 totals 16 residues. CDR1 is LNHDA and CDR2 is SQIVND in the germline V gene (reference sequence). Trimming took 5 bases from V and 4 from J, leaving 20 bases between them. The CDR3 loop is CASSSSRTVLLETQYF. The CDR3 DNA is TGTGCCAGTAGTTCCTCCCGGACAGTCCTTTTAGAGACCCAGTACTTC.

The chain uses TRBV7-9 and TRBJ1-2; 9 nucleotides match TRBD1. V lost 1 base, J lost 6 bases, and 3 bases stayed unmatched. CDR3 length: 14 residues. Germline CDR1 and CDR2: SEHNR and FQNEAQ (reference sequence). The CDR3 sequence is CASSLDRDRDGYTF. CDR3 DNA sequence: TGTGCCAGCAGCTTAGACCGGGACAGGGATGGCTACACCTTC. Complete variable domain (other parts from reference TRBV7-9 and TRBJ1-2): DTGVSQNPRHKITKRGQNVTFRCDPISEHNRLYWYRQTLGQGPEFLTYFQNEAQLEKSRLLSDRFSAERPKGSFSTLEIQRTEQGDSAMYLCASSLDRDRDGYTFGSGTRLTVV.

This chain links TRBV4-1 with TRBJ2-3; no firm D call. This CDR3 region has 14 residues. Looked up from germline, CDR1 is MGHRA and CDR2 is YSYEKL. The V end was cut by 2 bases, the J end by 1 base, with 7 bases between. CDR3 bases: TGCGCCAGCAGCCAACGCCGGGGCACAGATACGCAGTATTTT. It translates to CASSQRRGTDTQYF.

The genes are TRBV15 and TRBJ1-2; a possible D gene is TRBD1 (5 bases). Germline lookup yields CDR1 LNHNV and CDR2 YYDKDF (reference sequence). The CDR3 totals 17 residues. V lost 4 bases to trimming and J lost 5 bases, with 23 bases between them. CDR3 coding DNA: TGTGCCACCAGCATTGAGCGGGGGGTTTGGCTACGATATGGCTACACCTTC. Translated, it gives CATSIERGVWLRYGYTF.

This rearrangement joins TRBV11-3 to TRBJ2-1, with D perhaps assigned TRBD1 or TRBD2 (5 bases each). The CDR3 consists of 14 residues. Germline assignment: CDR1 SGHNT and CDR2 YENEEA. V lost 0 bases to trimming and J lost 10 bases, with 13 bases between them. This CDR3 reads CASSLDPSRGEQFF. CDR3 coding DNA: TGTGCCAGCAGCTTAGACCCTTCCCGGGGCGAGCAGTTCTTC.

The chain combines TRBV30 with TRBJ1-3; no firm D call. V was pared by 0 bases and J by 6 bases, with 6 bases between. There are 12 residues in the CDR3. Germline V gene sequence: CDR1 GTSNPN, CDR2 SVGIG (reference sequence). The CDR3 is CAWSVQANTIYF. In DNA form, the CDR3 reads TGTGCCTGGAGTGTACAAGCAAACACCATATATTTT.

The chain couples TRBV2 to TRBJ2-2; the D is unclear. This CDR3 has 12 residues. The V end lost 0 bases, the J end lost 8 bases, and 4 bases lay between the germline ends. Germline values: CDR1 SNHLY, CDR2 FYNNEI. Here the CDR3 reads CASSEARGELFF. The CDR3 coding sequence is TGTGCCAGCAGTGAAGCTCGGGGGGAGCTGTTTTTT.

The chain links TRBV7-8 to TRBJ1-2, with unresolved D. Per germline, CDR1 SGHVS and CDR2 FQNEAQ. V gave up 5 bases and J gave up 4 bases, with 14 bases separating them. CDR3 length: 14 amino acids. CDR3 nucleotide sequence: TGTGCCAGCAGCCAGAGCGGCAGCCTCTATGGCTACACCTTC. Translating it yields CASSQSGSLYGYTF. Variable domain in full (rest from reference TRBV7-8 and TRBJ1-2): GAGVSQSPRYKVAKRGQDVALRCDPISGHVSLFWYQQALGQGPEFLTYFQNEAQLDKSGLPSDRFFAERPEGSVSTLKIQRTQQEDSAVYLCASSQSGSLYGYTFGSGTRLTVV.

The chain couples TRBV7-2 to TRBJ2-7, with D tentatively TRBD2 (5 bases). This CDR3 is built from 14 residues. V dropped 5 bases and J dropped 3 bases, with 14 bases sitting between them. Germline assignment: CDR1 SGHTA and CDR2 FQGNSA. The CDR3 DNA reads TGTGCCAGCAGCCCAGGAGGACTTCTCTACGAGCAGTACTTC. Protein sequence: CASSPGGLLYEQYF.